This T cell receptor beta chain derives from a study of T cells in women clearing cervical HPV infection. As for the study in general: No precancer developed; the control's incident HPV16 infection cleared within 12 months. Study-wide results and caveats: CIN3+ cases had significantly higher TCR repertoire richness than controls, but evenness did not differ. TRBV6-7 relative abundance averaged about 0.1% in cases and 0.15% to 0.2% in controls.

Here immunoSEQ multiplex PCR was the method, and the copy in TCRdb shows in-frame clones only, minus some. The sample yields 40,000 to 55,000 clones, of which the top ten take up about 1%. Cervical HPV DNA detected by MY09/MY11 PCR, typed by dot-blot. As to this clone: The antigen remains undetermined. Read data end 3 residues before the CDR3 end; the end is taken from the germline J gene.

V was pared by 1 base and J by 6 bases, with 29 bases between. Germline assignment: CDR1 DFQATT and CDR2 SNEGSKA (reference sequence). There are 19 residues in the CDR3. Material for sequencing was blood buffy coat. This sequence was found in a woman aged 18 to 75 with a cervical HPV16 infection that either progressed to CIN3+ or cleared (not recorded which). The J gene is TRBJ2-3, the V gene TRBV20-1; D unresolved. CDR3 amino acids: CSARVVLFQVGLLRDTQYF. The CDR3 DNA, read in part, is TGCAGTGCTAGAGTGGTTTTGTTCCAAGTTGGGCTCCTGCGTGATACG.